The sequence of this TCR beta chain was determined in a study of CD8+ T cells in alopecia areata. Study-wide context: Treated patients were dosed with oral tofacitinib, taking 5 to 10 mg twice daily.

CDR1 and CDR2 (germline): MNHNY, SVGAGI (reference sequence). The CDR3 runs to 12 residues. V was clipped by 4 bases and J by 4 bases; unmatched bases: 1. This clone came up a few times. Treatment indicated: oral pan-JAK inhibitor, 5-10 mg twice daily. Following extraction, RNA underwent reverse transcription to cDNA, which served as the sequencing template. Here immunoSEQ multiplex PCR was the method, and the copy in TCRdb shows in-frame clones only, minus some. In the table there are roughly 230,000 clones, around two fifths of which are singletons. The V call is TRBV6-6, the J call TRBJ2-7, with 7 positions matching TRBD1. The sequence was collected from a human donor with alopecia areata. Here the sequenced sample was CD4+ T cells sorted from blood, taken at approximately week 37, from a patient treated with tofacitinib. CDR3 bases: TGTGCCAGCAGTTTACAGGGGTACGAGCAGTACTTC. Translating it yields CASSLQGYEQYF.